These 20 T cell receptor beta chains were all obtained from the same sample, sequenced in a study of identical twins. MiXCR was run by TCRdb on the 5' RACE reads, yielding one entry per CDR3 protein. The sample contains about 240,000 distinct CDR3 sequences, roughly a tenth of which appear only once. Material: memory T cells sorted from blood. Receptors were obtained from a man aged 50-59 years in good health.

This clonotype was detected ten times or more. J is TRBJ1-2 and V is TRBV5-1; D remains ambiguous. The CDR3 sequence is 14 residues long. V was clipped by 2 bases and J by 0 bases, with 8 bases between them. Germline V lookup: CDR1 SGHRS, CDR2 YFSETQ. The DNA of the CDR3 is TGCGCCAGCAGCTTTACAGACGCTAACTATGGCTACACCTTC. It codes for CASSFTDANYGYTF. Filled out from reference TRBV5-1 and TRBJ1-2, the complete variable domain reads KAGVTQTPRYLIKTRGQQVTLSCSPISGHRSVSWYQQTPGQGLQFLFEYFSETQRNKGNFPGRFSGRQFSNSRSEMNVSTLELGDSALYLCASSFTDANYGYTFGSGTRLTVV.

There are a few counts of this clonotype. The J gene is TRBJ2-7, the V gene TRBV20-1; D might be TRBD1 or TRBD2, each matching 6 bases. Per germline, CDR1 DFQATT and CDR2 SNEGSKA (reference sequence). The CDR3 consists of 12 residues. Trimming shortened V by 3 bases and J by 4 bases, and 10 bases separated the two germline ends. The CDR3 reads CSARGAGYEQYF. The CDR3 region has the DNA TGCAGTGCTAGGGGGGCGGGGTACGAGCAGTACTTC.

In DNA form, the CDR3 reads TGTGCCAGCTCTAGCGGGGGGAACAATGAGCAGTTCTTC. Its translation is CASSSGGNNEQFF. The chain links TRBV2 to TRBJ2-1, with 11 bases aligning to TRBD2. CDR1 SNHLY and CDR2 FYNNEI come from the germline V gene. The V and J ends lost 8 bases and 5 bases, in that order; junction bases with no gene match: 2. This CDR3 has 13 residues.

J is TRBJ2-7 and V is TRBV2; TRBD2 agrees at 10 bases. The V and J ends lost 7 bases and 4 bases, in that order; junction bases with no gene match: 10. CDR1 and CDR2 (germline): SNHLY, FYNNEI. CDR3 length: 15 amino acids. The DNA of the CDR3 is TGTGCCAGCAAAAGCCTAGCGGGGGTTGGTTACGAGCAGTACTTC. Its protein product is CASKSLAGVGYEQYF.

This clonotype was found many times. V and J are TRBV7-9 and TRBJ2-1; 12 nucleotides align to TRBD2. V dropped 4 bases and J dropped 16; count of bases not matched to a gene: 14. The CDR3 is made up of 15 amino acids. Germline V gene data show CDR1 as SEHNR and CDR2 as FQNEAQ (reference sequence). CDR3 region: CASSSPSGRASTSFF. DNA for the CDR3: TGTGCCAGCAGCTCGCCTAGCGGGAGGGCCTCTACTTCTTTCTTC.

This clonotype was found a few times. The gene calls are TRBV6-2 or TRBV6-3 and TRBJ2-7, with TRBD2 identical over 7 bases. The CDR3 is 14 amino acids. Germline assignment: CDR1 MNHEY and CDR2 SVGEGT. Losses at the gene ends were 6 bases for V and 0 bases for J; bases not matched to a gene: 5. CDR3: CASRGTSASYEQYF. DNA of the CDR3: TGTGCCAGCAGAGGAACTAGCGCCTCCTACGAGCAGTACTTC.

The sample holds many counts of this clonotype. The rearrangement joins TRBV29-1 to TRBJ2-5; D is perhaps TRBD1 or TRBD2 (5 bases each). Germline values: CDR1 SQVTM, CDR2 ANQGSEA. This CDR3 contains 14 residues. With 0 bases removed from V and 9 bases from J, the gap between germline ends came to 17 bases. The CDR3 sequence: CSVEDPEGMSPQYF. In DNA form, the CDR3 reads TGCAGCGTTGAAGACCCCGAGGGGATGTCACCCCAGTACTTC.

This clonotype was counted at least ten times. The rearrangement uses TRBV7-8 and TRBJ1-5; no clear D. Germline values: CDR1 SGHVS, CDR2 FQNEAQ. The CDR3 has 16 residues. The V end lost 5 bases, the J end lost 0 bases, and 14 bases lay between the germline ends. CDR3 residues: CASSPDGPYSNQPQHF. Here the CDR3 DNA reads TGTGCCAGCAGCCCCGACGGACCTTATAGCAATCAGCCCCAGCATTTT. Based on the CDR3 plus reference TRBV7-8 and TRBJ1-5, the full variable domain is GAGVSQSPRYKVAKRGQDVALRCDPISGHVSLFWYQQALGQGPEFLTYFQNEAQLDKSGLPSDRFFAERPEGSVSTLKIQRTQQEDSAVYLCASSPDGPYSNQPQHFGDGTRLSIL.

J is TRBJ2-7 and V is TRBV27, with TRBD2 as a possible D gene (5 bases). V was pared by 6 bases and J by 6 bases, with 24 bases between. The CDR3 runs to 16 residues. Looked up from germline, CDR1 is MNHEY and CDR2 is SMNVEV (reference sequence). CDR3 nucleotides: TGTGCCAGCAGCTCTTACGCCCGCGGGCTCCTTGGCGAGCAGTACTTC. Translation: CASSSYARGLLGEQYF.

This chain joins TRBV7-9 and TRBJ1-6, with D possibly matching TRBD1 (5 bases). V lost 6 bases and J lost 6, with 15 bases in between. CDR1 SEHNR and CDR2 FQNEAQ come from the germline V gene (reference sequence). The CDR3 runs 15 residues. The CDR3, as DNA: TGTGCCAGCAGTCCCGGGACGGGAATTAATTCACCCCTCCACTTT. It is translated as CASSPGTGINSPLHF.

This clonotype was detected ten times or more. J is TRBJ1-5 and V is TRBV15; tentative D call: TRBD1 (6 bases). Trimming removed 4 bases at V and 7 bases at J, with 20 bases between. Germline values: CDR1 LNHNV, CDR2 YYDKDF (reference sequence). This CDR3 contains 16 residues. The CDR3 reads CATSNSWYRASQPQHF. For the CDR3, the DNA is TGTGCCACCAGCAACTCGTGGTACAGGGCCTCGCAGCCCCAGCATTTT.

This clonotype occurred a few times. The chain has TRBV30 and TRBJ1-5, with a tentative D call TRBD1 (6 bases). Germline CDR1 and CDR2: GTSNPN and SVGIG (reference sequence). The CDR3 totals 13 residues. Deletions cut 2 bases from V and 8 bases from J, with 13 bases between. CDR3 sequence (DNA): TGTGCCTGGAGTACGGGGGGCACGGAGCCCCAGCATTTT. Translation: CAWSTGGTEPQHF. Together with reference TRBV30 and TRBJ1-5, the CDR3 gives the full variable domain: SQTIHQWPATLVQPVGSPLSLECTVEGTSNPNLYWYRQAAGRGLQLLFYSVGIGQISSEVPQNLSASRPQDRQFILSSKKLLLSDSGFYLCAWSTGGTEPQHFGDGTRLSIL.

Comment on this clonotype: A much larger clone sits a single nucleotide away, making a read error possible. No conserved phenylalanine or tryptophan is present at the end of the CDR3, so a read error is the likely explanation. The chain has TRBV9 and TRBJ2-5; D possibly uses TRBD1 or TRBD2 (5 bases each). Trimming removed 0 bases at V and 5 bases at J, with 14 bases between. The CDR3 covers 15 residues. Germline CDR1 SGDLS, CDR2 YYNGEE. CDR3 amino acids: CASSVVGGGTETQYS. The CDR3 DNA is TGTGCCAGCAGCGTAGTAGGTGGGGGTACGGAGACCCAGTACTCC.

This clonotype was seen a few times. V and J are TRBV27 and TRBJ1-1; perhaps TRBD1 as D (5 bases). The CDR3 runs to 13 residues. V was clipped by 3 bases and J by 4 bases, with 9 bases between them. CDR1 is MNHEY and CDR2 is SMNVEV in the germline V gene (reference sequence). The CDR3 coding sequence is TGTGCCAGCAGTTTCCGACAGATCACTGAAGCTTTCTTT. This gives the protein CASSFRQITEAFF.

CDR3 protein: CASSLIGEYGYTF. DNA of the CDR3: TGTGCCAGCAGTTTAATAGGAGAATATGGCTACACCTTC. The chain couples TRBV28 to TRBJ1-2; no firm D call. Trimming removed 2 bases at V and 5 bases at J, with 9 bases between. This CDR3 is built from 13 residues. Germline V gives CDR1 MDHEN, CDR2 SYDVKM.

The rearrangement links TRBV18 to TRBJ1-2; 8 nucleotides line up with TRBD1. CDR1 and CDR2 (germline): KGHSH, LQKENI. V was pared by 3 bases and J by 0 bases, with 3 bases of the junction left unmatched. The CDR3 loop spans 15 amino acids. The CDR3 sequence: CASSPDRGSNYGYTF. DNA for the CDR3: TGTGCCAGCTCACCCGACAGGGGTTCTAACTATGGCTACACCTTC.

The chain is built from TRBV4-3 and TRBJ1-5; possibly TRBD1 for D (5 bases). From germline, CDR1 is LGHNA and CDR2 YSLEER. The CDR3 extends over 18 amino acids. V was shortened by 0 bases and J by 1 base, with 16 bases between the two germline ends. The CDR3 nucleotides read TGCGCCAGCAGCCAAGATCCCCAGGGCCTAGGGAGCAATCAGCCCCAGCATTTT. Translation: CASSQDPQGLGSNQPQHF.

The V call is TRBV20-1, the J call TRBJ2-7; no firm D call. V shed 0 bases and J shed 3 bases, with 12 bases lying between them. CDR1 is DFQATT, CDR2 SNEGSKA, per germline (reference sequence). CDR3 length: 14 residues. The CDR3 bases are TGCAGTGCTAGAGATACAACGTCCCTCTACGAGCAGTACTTC. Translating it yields CSARDTTSLYEQYF.

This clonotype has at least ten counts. The CDR3 sequence is CSASSGGLSTQETQYF. CDR3 DNA: TGCAGTGCTAGTTCCGGCGGGCTGTCTACCCAAGAGACCCAGTACTTC. The chain employs TRBV20-1 and TRBJ2-5; possible D gene TRBD2, 5 bases. Germline V gene sequence: CDR1 DFQATT, CDR2 SNEGSKA (reference sequence). The V end was cut by 3 bases, the J end by 1 base, with 18 bases between. This CDR3 is built from 16 residues.

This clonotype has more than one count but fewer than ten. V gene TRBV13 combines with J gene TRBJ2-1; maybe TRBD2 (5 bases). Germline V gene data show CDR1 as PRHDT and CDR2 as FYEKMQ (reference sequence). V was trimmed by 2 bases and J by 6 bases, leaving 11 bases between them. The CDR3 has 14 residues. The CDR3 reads CASSLSGLPNEQFF. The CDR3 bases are TGTGCCAGCAGCTTATCAGGACTCCCCAATGAGCAGTTCTTC.